The entry below gives a single T cell receptor (beta chain) sequence along with its context. What antigen it recognizes has not been identified. No much larger clone exists at a distance of one base, and base qualities are not known. The cohort comprised around 690 healthy bone marrow donors. At the time of sampling, every cohort member was nominally healthy, though immune exposures that went unrecorded were likely present. The donor was CMV seronegative and was included in the group of a few hundred seronegative cohort members. Every donor gave a peripheral blood sample, and the peripheral blood mononuclear cells from that sample were used for TCR beta sequencing. The Qiagen DNeasy Blood Extraction Kit was used to extract genomic DNA from the blood cell samples. Library generation was performed with the immunoSEQ multiplex PCR assay. A mixture of 60 forward primers for TCR Vbeta segments and 13 reverse primers for TCR Jbeta segments was used in the multiplex PCR. The CDR3 region of rearranged TCR beta genes was amplified from genomic DNA with a multiplex PCR assay. The Illumina HiSeq System was used to sequence the amplified TCR beta libraries as 87-base-pair reads. In the authors' own workflow: Across the 666 repertoires, a later analysis counted some 81 million unique TCR beta chains, approximately 12 million of which were shared by at least two donors. Raw reads were error-corrected and collapsed into unique sequences by a nearest-neighbor algorithm in which closely related sequences were merged to remove PCR and sequencing errors. To assign V, D and J gene segments, CDR3 sequences were aligned to IMGT reference sequences. Each retained sequence needed at least a six-nucleotide match to both a V gene segment and a J gene segment. A rearrangement counted as productive if the CDR3 had no stop codons and remained in frame with V and J, and every other rearrangement counted as non-productive. Following IMGT convention, CDR3 was defined as the stretch from the second conserved V-encoded cysteine to the conserved J-encoded phenylalanine. The earlier analysis of about 610 of the donors excluded sequences that lacked an unambiguous match to a single V gene segment. In an earlier analysis of approximately 610 of the donors, V segments were called functional above 56.7% productive rearrangements and were called segregating when the between-donor standard deviation exceeded 5%. A statistical classification framework was developed to diagnose cytomegalovirus status using the catalog of TCR beta chain sequences. In a later analysis, V and J genes were assigned by comparing TCR nucleotide sequences against IMGT/GENE-DB human TR gene sequences. A later analysis assigned CDR3 sequences and most-parsimonious VDJ recombination scenarios with the TCRdist pipeline. In a later analysis, each TCR beta chain was defined by its CDR3 amino acid sequence together with its V-gene family, and reads without a unique V-gene family were excluded. A later analysis removed 600 or so highly shared, low-generation-probability nucleotide sequences to deal with suspected cross-contamination and a sequencing artifact. In a later analysis, a clonal expansion index was calculated for each public chain from normalized within-repertoire ranks of inferred template counts. In a later analysis, generation probabilities were computed using a VDJ recombination model fitted to out-of-frame rearrangements, and the results were checked against IGoR. In a later analysis, hypergeometric tests were used to score TCR-TCR, TCR-HLA and TCR-CMV co-occurrence, with a repertoire-size bias correction applied to TCR pairs. False discovery rates were estimated in a later analysis by permuting HLA or CMV assignments 20 times. In a later analysis, co-occurring TCRs were grouped using DBSCAN, and TCRdist sequence similarity was added for clustering within HLA-allele-positive subsets. For co-occurrence clustering, repertoires with fewer than 30,000 or more than 120,000 public chains were excluded, along with roughly 5 repertoires with anomalous nucleotide sharing. TCRdb limited this immuneACCESS table to in-frame rearrangements with V and J called. A share of clones is missing; checked studies link under half to unresolved V genes, and the rest is unexplained. The DNA was the basis for D and trimming; V, J and clone size are from that table. This sample comprises under 250,000 clones, approximately 78% of them detected only once. 0.47% of the sample comes from the top ten.

This sample is drawn from a study of cytomegalovirus exposure and HLA in healthy donors (dated by TCRdb to 2016 to 2017). Regarding the complete study: In an earlier analysis of 587 of the donors, roughly 300 Gb of sequence data and roughly 100 million unique TCR beta sequences from about 190 million T cells were reported. On average, about 240,000 unique TCR beta nucleotide sequences were sequenced per donor among a few hundred genotyped donors of the cohort, with 15% to 20% of those sequences being non-productive. Approximately 310 gigabases of sequencing data and around 87 million unique TCR sequences were included in an early release covering about 700 HLA-typed donors. The number of typed donors differed by locus: 629-630 for A, B, C, DRB1 and DQB1; some 500 for DQA1; approximately 610 for DPA1; and 400 to 480 for DPB1. The study combined high-throughput TCR immunosequencing, statistical association of individual TCRs with disease status, and machine learning to predict cytomegalovirus infection status. In the later analysis, no new phenotypic data were used to find candidate immune exposures; instead, reliance was placed on TCR beta sequences and their occurrence across donors. Class I and class II HLA loci were covered by the typing at four-digit resolution. Alongside the repertoire data, information on donor age, sex, ethnicity and CMV serostatus was compiled. Of the approximately 400 genotyped donors, 65% to 90% fell in the genetic ancestry cluster associated with self-reported Caucasian donors. In an earlier analysis of about 590 of the donors, high-throughput TCR beta sequencing was used to judge whether each TCR beta V gene segment behaved as functional or pseudogenic. A later genetic analysis used genome-wide SNP genotypes for about three fifths of the roughly 700 donors, treating that subset as a discovery cohort. Roughly 5 DR-DQ haplotypes were handled as single units for association and clustering because linkage in the cohort was strong. To study patterns of TCR occurrence, a later analysis re-analyzed previously published TCR beta repertoires from 650 to 750 donors and added high-resolution HLA genotyping. Every discovery cohort repertoire had been produced on one sequencing platform. The study aimed to test whether cataloging public T cell receptors could reveal signatures of past pathogen exposure. The T cell repertoires of about 700 subjects were profiled by immunosequencing and related to cytomegalovirus serostatus. A separate validation cohort of about 110 different subjects was used in addition to the approximately 670-subject first cohort.

Results and caveats for the whole study, not just this receptor: An association between a missense DCLRE1C variant and V-gene and J-gene trimming of TCR beta chains was found in a later genetic analysis and replicated in an independent cohort. Sequencing depth was assumed to be roughly uniform across donors in the presence/absence analyses, though that assumption may not hold. In vitro tests confirmed that a few of the cytomegalovirus-associated TCR beta chains recognize cytomegalovirus antigens. Because counts were too low, 15 or so rarely observed V segments, including chromosome 9 orphons, were excluded from the earlier analysis of around 590 of the donors. A total of around 150 TCR beta chains were listed by the study as associated with cytomegalovirus. Linkage disequilibrium might explain the correlated functional status among segregating V segments, but an unknown experimental factor could not be ruled out. The classifier was reported to diagnose cytomegalovirus status with high specificity and sensitivity in both the original cohort and the validation cohort. A later analysis reported that several top co-occurrence clusters appeared linked to parvovirus B19, influenza, CMV and Epstein-Barr virus. A cluster of highly shared sequence variants was judged likely to represent a technical artifact of the sequencing pipeline. An earlier analysis of approximately 590 of the donors showed that most TCR beta V segments appeared in productive rearrangements either about 90% or about 30% of the time, which broadly matched IMGT annotations. Most TCR sequences were seen in very few donors, while some public TCRs were found in many individuals. A later analysis associated about 18,000 TCR beta sequences with specific HLA alleles at a false discovery rate of 0.05. The cohort was sequenced for TCR beta chains only, and without alpha or paired-chain data the features that could be detected were limited. The only immune exposure information available for the cohort was CMV serostatus. Compared with equally common non-associated chains, HLA-associated TCR beta chains in a later analysis were more clonally expanded and had lower generation probabilities. In a later genetic analysis, fewer N-insertions in productive TCRs were reported among donors in an Asian-associated ancestry cluster than the roughly 700-donor mean. Some IMGT-functional V segments, including TRBV6-2 and TRBV6-3, could not be told apart with the 87-base-pair reads, so those segments were excluded. Because some donors lacked HLA typing at each locus, the association tests relied only on the typed subset. In a later analysis, the rate of TCR association differed among HLA loci, with DRB1 alleles having the most associated TCRs and HLA-C alleles having the fewest. It was suggested by the authors that the approach could potentially be generalized to other disease states and immunological phenotypes. A later analysis found that most CMV-associated TCR beta chains appeared HLA-restricted, with HLA associations seemingly driven largely by CMV exposure. When HLA alleles, especially DR and DQ, strongly co-occurred, attributing TCR associations to individual alleles was difficult. A further reported finding was that TCR beta sequences accurately predicted the HLA-A and HLA-B alleles for most subjects in the first cohort.

Via the germline V gene, CDR1 is SNHLY and CDR2 FYNNEI. V has 3 bases trimmed and J has 8 bases trimmed; junction bases matching no gene number 8. The CDR3 holds 17 amino acids from the cysteine to the phenylalanine. Only the CDR3 DNA stays, 51 bases, in frame from base 1. The V gene is TRBV2 and the J gene is TRBJ2-1; the junction holds 15 bases that match TRBD2. Sequenced: PBMCs. The TCR comes from a boy younger than 18 in good health and CMV-seronegative. Here is the DNA: TGTGCCAGCAGTGAGGGACTAGCGGGGGGAGGTGTTGATGAGCAGTTCTTC. This translates into CASSEGLAGGGVDEQFF.